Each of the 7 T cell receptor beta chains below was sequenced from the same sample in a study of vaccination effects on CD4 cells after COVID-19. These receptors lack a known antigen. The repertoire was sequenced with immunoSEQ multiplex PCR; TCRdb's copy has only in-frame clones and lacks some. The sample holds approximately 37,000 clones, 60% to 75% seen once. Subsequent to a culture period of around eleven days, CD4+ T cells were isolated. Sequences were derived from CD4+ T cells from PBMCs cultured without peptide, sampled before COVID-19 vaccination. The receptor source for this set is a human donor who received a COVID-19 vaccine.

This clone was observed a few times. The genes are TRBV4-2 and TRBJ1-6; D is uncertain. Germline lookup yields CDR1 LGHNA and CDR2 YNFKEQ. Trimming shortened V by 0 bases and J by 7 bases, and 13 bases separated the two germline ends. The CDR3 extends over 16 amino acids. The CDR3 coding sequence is TGTGCCAGCAGCCAAGAGAGAGCAGGCGGGAATTCACCCCTCCACTTT. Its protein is CASSQERAGGNSPLHF.

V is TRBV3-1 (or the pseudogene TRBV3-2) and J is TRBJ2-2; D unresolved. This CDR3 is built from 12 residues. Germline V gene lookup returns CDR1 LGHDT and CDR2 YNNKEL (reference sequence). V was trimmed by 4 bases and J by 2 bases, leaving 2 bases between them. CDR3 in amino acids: CASSLNTGELFF. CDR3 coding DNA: TGTGCCAGCAGCCTAAACACCGGGGAGCTGTTTTTT.

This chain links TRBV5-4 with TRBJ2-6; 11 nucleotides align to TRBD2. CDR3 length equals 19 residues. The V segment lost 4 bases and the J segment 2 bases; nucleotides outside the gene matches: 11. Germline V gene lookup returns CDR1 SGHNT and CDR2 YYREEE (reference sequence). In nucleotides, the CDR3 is TGTGCCAGCAGCCTTGACCGTACTAGCGGGAGTACTGGGGCCAACGTCCTGACTTTC. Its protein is CASSLDRTSGSTGANVLTF. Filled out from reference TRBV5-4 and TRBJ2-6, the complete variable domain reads ETGVTQSPTHLIKTRGQQVTLRCSSQSGHNTVSWYQQALGQGPQFIFQYYREEENGRGNFPPRFSGLQFPNYSSELNVNALELDDSALYLCASSLDRTSGSTGANVLTFGAGSRLTVL.

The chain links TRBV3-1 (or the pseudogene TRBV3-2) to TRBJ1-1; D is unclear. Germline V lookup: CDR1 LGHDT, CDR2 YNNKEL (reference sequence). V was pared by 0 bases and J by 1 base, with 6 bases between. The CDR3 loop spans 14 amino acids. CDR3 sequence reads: CASSQDGRNTEAFF. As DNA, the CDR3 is TGTGCCAGCAGCCAAGATGGTAGGAACACTGAAGCTTTCTTT.

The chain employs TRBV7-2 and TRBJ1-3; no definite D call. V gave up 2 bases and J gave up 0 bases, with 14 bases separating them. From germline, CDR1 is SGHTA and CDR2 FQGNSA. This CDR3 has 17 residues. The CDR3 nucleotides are TGTGCCAGCAGCTTACAAACGCGGATCCTCTCTGGAAACACCATATATTTT. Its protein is CASSLQTRILSGNTIYF.

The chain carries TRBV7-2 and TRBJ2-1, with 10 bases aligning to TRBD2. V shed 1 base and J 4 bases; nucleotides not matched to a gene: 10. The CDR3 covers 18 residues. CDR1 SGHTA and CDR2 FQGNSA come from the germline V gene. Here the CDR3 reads CASSLGLAGLGAYNEQFF. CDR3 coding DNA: TGTGCCAGCAGCTTAGGACTAGCGGGCTTAGGGGCTTACAATGAGCAGTTCTTC. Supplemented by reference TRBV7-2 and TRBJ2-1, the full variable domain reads GAGVSQSPSNKVTEKGKDVELRCDPISGHTALYWYRQSLGQGLEFLIYFQGNSAPDKSGLPSDRFSAERTGGSVSTLTIQRTQQEDSAVYLCASSLGLAGLGAYNEQFFGPGTRLTVL.

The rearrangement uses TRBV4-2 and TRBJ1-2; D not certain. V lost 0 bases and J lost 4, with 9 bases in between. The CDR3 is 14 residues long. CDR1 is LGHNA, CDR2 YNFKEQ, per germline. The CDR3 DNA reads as TGTGCCAGCAGCCAAGATGGAGGGATCTATGGCTACACCTTC. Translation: CASSQDGGIYGYTF.